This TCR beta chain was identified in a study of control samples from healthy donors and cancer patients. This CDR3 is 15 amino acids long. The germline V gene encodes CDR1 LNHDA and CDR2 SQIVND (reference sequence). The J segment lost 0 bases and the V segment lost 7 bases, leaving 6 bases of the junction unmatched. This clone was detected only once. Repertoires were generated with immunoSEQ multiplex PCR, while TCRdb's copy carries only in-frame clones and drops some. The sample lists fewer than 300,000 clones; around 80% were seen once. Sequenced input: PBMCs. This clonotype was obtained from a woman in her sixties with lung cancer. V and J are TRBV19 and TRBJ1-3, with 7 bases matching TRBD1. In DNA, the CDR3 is TGTGCCAGTATGAGACAGGGAGGCTCTGGAAACACCATATATTTT. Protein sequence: CASMRQGGSGNTIYF.